The clone carrying this T cell receptor (beta chain) was seen more than once but under ten times. As yet, its antigen is unknown. The data were taken from a study of T cell repertoires in cytomegalovirus infection. Looking at the study overall: CMV epitopes used comprised recently identified HLA-C-restricted ones and well-studied HLA-B-restricted ones. In public TCR beta signatures, there were indications of both CMV infection and matching HLA type. Overall study results and limits: Summed public TCR beta family frequency identified CMV carriers bearing the relevant HLA. CMV-specific TCR beta clonotypes restricted by HLA-C dominated the ex vivo response.

There are 16 residues in the CDR3. Trimming shortened V by 1 base and J by 4 bases, and 14 bases separated the two germline ends. Germline V gene lookup returns CDR1 SGHTA and CDR2 FQGTGA. TCRdb re-called the reads with MiXCR, one entry per CDR3 protein. The sample yields about 770,000 distinct CDR3 sequences, 25% to 30% seen once. The clonotype originates from a human donor in good health (CMV status not recorded). Some clones in this sample may be carry-over from other donors' samples. The sample in question was cultured CD8+ T cells from PBMCs, obtained from culture after CMV antigen stimulation. V is TRBV7-3 and J is TRBJ2-1; TRBD1 or TRBD2 may be the D gene (6 bases each). The DNA for the CDR3 is TGTGCCAGCAGCTTAAATGCAGGGGAGGTGTACAATGAGCAGTTCTTC. Its protein product is CASSLNAGEVYNEQFF.